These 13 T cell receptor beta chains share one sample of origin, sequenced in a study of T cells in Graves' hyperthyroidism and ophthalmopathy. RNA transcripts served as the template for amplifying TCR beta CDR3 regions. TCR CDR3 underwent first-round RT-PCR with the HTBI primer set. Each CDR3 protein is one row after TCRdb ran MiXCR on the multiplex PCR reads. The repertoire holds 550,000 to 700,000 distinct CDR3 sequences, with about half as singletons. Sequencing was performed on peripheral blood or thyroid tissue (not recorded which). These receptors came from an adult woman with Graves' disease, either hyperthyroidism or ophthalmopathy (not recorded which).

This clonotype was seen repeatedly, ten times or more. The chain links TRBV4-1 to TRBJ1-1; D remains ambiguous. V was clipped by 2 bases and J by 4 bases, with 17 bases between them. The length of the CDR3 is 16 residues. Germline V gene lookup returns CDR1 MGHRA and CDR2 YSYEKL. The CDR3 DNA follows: TGCGCCAGCAGCCAAAGGGCCGGGATTTTCGCCACTGAAGCTTTCTTT. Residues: CASSQRAGIFATEAFF.

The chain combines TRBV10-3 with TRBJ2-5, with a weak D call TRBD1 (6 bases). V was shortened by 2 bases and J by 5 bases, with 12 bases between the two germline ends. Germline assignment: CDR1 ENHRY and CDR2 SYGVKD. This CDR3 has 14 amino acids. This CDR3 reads CAISEEGVSETQYF. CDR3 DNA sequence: TGTGCCATCAGTGAGGAGGGGGTTTCGGAGACCCAGTACTTC.

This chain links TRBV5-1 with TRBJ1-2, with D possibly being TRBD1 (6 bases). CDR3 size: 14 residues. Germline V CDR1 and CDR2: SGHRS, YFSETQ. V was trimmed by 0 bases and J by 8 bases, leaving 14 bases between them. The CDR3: CASSLAGGAGGYTF. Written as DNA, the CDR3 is TGCGCCAGCAGCTTGGCCGGGGGGGCTGGCGGCTACACCTTC.

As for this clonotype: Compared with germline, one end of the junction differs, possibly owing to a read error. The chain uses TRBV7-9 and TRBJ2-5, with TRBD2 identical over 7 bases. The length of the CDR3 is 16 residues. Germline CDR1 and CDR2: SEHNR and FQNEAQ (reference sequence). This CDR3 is CASSSSRLAQQETQNF. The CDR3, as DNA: TGTGCCAGCAGCTCTTCTCGACTAGCCCAACAAGAGACCCAGAACTTC.

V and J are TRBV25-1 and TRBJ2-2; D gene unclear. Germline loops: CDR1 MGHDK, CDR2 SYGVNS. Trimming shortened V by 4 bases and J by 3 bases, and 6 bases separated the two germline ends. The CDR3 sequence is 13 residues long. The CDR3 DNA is TGTGCCAGCAGTGCTAGGTACACCGGGGAGCTGTTTTTT. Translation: CASSARYTGELFF.

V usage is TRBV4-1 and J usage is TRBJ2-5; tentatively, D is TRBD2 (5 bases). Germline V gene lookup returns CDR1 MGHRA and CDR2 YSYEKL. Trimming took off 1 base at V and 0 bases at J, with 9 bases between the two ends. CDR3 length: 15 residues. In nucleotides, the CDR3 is TGCGCCAGCAGCCAAGTTTTCGGGGACCAAGAGACCCAGTACTTC. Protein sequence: CASSQVFGDQETQYF.

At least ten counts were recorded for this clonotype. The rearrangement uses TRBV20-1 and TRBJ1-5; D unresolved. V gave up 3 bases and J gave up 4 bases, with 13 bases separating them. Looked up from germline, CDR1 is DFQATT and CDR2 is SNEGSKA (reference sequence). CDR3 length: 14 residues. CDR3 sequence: CSASGRNKNQPQHF. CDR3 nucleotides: TGCAGTGCTAGCGGCAGGAACAAGAATCAGCCCCAGCATTTT.

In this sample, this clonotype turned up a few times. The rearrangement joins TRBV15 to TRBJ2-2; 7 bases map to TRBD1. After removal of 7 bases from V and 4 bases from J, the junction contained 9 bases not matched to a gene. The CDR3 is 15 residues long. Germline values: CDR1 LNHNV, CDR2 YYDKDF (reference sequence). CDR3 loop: CATTIDRAGTGELFF. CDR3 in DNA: TGTGCCACCACCATTGACAGGGCCGGCACCGGGGAGCTGTTTTTT.

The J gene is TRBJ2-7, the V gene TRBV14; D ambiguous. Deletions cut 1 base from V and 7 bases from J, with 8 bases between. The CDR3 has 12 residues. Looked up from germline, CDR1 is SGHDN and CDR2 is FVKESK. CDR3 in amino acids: CASSQVLIEQYF. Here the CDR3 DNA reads TGTGCCAGCAGCCAAGTGTTAATAGAGCAGTACTTC.

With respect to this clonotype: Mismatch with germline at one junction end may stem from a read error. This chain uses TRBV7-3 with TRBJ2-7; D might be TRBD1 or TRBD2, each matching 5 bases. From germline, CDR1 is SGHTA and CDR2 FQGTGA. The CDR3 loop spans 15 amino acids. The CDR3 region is CASSLVGTPAGELYF. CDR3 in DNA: TGTGCCAGCAGCTTAGTTGGGACCCCGGCCGGGGAGCTGTACTTC. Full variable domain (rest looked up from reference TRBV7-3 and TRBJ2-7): GAGVSQTPSNKVTEKGKYVELRCDPISGHTALYWYRQSLGQGPEFLIYFQGTGAADDSGLPNDRFFAVRPEGSVSTLKIQRTERGDSAVYLCASSLVGTPAGELYFGPGTRLTVT.

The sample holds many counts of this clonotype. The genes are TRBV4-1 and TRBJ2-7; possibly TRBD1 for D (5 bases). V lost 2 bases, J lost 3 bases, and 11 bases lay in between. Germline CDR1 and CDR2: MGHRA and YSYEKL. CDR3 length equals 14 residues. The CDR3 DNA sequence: TGCGCCAGCAGCCAAAGTGGGGCCGGCTACGAGCAGTACTTC. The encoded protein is CASSQSGAGYEQYF.

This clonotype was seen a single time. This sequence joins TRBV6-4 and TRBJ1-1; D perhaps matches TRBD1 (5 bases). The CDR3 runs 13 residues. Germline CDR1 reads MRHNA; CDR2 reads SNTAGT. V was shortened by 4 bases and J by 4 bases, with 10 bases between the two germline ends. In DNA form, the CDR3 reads TGTGCCAGCAGTGGTTTGGGGGTCACTGAAGCTTTCTTT. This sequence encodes CASSGLGVTEAFF.

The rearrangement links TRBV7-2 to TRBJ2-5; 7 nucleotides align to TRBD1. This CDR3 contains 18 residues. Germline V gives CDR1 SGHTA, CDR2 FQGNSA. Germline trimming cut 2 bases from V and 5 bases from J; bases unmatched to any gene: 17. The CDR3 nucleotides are TGTGCCAGCAGCTTAAGGTCCCCGGTGTGGGACAGCCAGGAGACCCAGTACTTC. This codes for CASSLRSPVWDSQETQYF.